The 21 T cell receptor beta chains given below trace back to one sample, sequenced in a study of blood T cell repertoires in COVID-19. Assay: immunoSEQ multiplex PCR; the TCRdb copy retains only in-frame clones and omits some. The sample holds about 400,000 clones, around 90% seen once. Material: PBMCs or T cells enriched from blood (not recorded which). All receptors derive from a woman between 40 and 55 years old with acute COVID-19.

Written as DNA, the CDR3 is TGTGCCAGCAGTTCCCTATGGCGGGACGAGCAGTACTTC. Translating gives CASSSLWRDEQYF. This chain uses TRBV12-3 or TRBV12-4 with TRBJ2-7, with D possibly being TRBD2 (5 bases). Between the trimmed V and J ends, which lost 4 bases and 5 bases, there was a span of 12 bases. The CDR3 consists of 13 residues.

The chain uses TRBV5-1 and TRBJ2-2; 9 bases match TRBD2. The CDR3 extends over 16 amino acids. V shed 4 bases, J shed 7 bases, and the junction held 11 bases outside the gene matches. Germline V gene lookup returns CDR1 SGHRS and CDR2 YFSETQ. The CDR3 reads CASSPGAGGPYGELFF. For the CDR3, the DNA is TGCGCCAGCAGCCCCGGGGCGGGGGGGCCCTACGGGGAGCTGTTTTTT.

The chain employs TRBV5-5 and TRBJ2-7; 7 nucleotides align to TRBD1. CDR1 is SGHKS, CDR2 YYEKEE, per germline (reference sequence). The V gene end was trimmed by 0 bases and the J gene end by 0 bases; junction bases not matched to a gene: 3. This CDR3 is 15 amino acids long. CDR3 bases: TGTGCCAGCAGCTTGGTGACAGGGAGCTCCTACGAGCAGTACTTC. The encoded protein is CASSLVTGSSYEQYF. The variable domain in full, completed from reference TRBV5-5 and TRBJ2-7, reads DAGVTQSPTHLIKTRGQQVTLRCSPISGHKSVSWYQQVLGQGPQFIFQYYEKEERGRGNFPDRFSARQFPNYSSELNVNALLLGDSALYLCASSLVTGSSYEQYFGPGTRLTVT.

V and J are TRBV3-1 (or the pseudogene TRBV3-2) and TRBJ1-2; the match to TRBD1 covers 9 bases. The germline V gene encodes CDR1 LGHDT and CDR2 YNNKEL (reference sequence). The CDR3 has 15 residues. Germline trimming cut 2 bases from V and 7 bases from J; bases unmatched to any gene: 8. The CDR3 is CASSQRDRDRSGYTF. CDR3 nucleotides: TGTGCCAGCAGCCAAAGGGACAGGGATCGCTCTGGCTACACCTTC.

This clone came up once. The chain joins TRBV21-1 to TRBJ1-2. TRBV21-1 is a recognized pseudogene. There are 15 residues in the CDR3. The CDR3 spells CASSKVAGRNYGYTF. CDR3 bases: TGTGCCAGCAGCAAAGTAGCGGGTAGAAACTATGGCTACACCTTC.

The chain links TRBV27 to TRBJ2-3; 9 positions match TRBD2. The CDR3 has 22 residues. The germline V gene has CDR1 MNHEY and CDR2 SMNVEV (reference sequence). With V trimmed by 5 bases and J by 0 bases, 24 bases remained unmatched. CDR3 DNA sequence: TGTGCCAGCAGTCCCCGTTGGGCAGGGGTAGCGGGGGTAATCGCTAGCACAGATACGCAGTATTTT. It translates to CASSPRWAGVAGVIASTDTQYF.

V usage is TRBV2 and J usage is TRBJ1-5; 7 bases are a match to TRBD1. CDR1 SNHLY and CDR2 FYNNEI come from the germline V gene. V dropped 4 bases and J dropped 6; count of bases not matched to a gene: 3. The CDR3 covers 13 residues. The CDR3 reads CASSADRAQPQHF. DNA for the CDR3: TGTGCCAGCAGTGCTGACAGGGCTCAGCCCCAGCATTTT.

V usage is TRBV3-1 (or the pseudogene TRBV3-2) and J usage is TRBJ2-3; 9 nucleotides match TRBD2. The ends lost 4 bases at V and 0 bases at J; junction bases unmatched: 2. In germline, CDR1 is LGHDT, CDR2 YNNKEL (reference sequence). The CDR3 is 15 residues long. The CDR3 nucleotides are TGTGCCAGCAGCCGCAGCGGGGGGAGCACAGATACGCAGTATTTT. Its protein is CASSRSGGSTDTQYF.

Here the CDR3 DNA reads TGTGCCAGTAGTTTTGACAGGGGAGGCGAGGATTTGGCCAATCAGCCCCAGCATTTT. Its translation is CASSFDRGGEDLANQPQHF. This chain uses TRBV19 with TRBJ1-5, with 8 bases that match TRBD1. Germline-derived CDR1 and CDR2 are LNHDA and SQIVND (reference sequence). The CDR3 is made up of 19 amino acids. V lost 5 bases, J lost 3 bases, and 18 bases stayed unmatched.

The table lists this clone with a few counts. This chain joins TRBV27 and TRBJ1-2; 12 positions match TRBD1. CDR1 is MNHEY and CDR2 is SMNVEV in the germline V gene (reference sequence). The CDR3 length is 18 residues. V was pared by 2 bases and J by 1 base, with 8 bases of the junction left unmatched. CDR3 in amino acids: CASSLVGTGGSHNYGYTF. The CDR3 DNA reads TGTGCCAGCAGTTTAGTGGGGACAGGGGGCTCTCATAACTATGGCTACACCTTC.

The gene calls are TRBV19 and TRBJ1-2; TRBD1 is a possible D gene (5 bases). Germline V gives CDR1 LNHDA, CDR2 SQIVND (reference sequence). CDR3 size: 12 residues. V shed 7 bases and J shed 8 bases, with 14 bases lying between them. DNA of the CDR3: TGTGCCAGTAATGGGGCTTGGAACGGCTACACCTTC. It yields the protein CASNGAWNGYTF.

The chain links TRBV2 to TRBJ1-2; 7 bases align to TRBD1. This CDR3 has 13 residues. Germline-derived CDR1 and CDR2 are SNHLY and FYNNEI. J was trimmed by 8 bases and V by 4 bases; bases with no gene match: 7. CDR3 bases: TGTGCCAGCAGTGGGGACAGCCCTGAAGGCTACACCTTC. Encoded protein: CASSGDSPEGYTF.

This chain joins TRBV6-5 and TRBJ1-2; D possibly corresponds to TRBD1 (5 bases). In germline, CDR1 is MNHEY, CDR2 SVGAGI. This CDR3 is built from 13 residues. V was shortened by 7 bases and J by 3 bases, with 12 bases between the two germline ends. Here the CDR3 reads CASTSGRDYGYTF. CDR3 nucleotides: TGTGCCAGCACCTCAGGGAGGGACTATGGCTACACCTTC.

This chain connects TRBV6-5 to TRBJ1-2; TRBD1 might be the D (5 bases). Between the trimmed V and J ends, which lost 0 bases and 4 bases, there was a span of 15 bases. The CDR3 runs to 16 residues. CDR1 is MNHEY, CDR2 SVGAGI, per germline. CDR3 sequence: CASSYSSPRDSYGYTF. The CDR3 nucleotides are TGTGCCAGCAGTTACTCGAGTCCACGGGACTCCTATGGCTACACCTTC.

The V and J genes are TRBV11-2 and TRBJ2-1; 8 bases map to TRBD2. V trimming: 3 bases; J trimming: 7 bases; junction bases outside the gene matches: 5. CDR1 SGHAT and CDR2 FQNNGV come from the germline V gene. The length of the CDR3 is 14 residues. CDR3 amino acids: CASSLYGGENEQFF. The CDR3 DNA follows: TGTGCCAGCAGCTTGTACGGGGGGGAAAATGAGCAGTTCTTC.

The genes are TRBV11-2 and TRBJ1-5; weak D call: TRBD1 (6 bases). The germline V and J ends were trimmed by 4 bases and 5 bases, with 9 bases remaining between them. CDR1 is SGHAT, CDR2 FQNNGV, per germline. The CDR3 has 13 residues. The DNA for the CDR3 is TGTGCCAGCAGCTCCCGACAGGATCAGCCCCAGCATTTT. Amino acid sequence: CASSSRQDQPQHF.

This clone has just one count. The CDR3 loop reads CASSFTGRRGNTIYF. Here the CDR3 DNA reads TGTGCCAGCAGCTTCACCGGGAGAAGGGGAAACACCATATATTTT. The chain links TRBV11-2 to TRBJ1-3; no clear D. The V end lost 3 bases, the J end lost 4 bases, and 13 bases lay between the germline ends. Germline CDR1 reads SGHAT; CDR2 reads FQNNGV. This CDR3 contains 15 residues.

This chain links TRBV5-8 with TRBJ1-2; TRBD1 agrees at 9 bases. V lost 3 bases and J lost 7; bases outside the gene matches: 4. The germline gives CDR1 SGHTS, CDR2 YDEGEE. The CDR3 has 13 residues. CDR3 nucleotides: TGTGCCAGCAGCTGGGACAGGGAACGTGGCTACACCTTC. Encoded protein: CASSWDRERGYTF.

The CDR3 region is CASSIGGSVNTEAFF. DNA of the CDR3: TGTGCCAGTAGTATTGGTGGTTCAGTGAACACTGAAGCTTTCTTT. The V call is TRBV19, the J call TRBJ1-1; D remains ambiguous. CDR3 length: 15 residues. V lost 3 bases, J lost 0 bases, and 11 bases lay in between. The V gene's germline CDR1 is LNHDA and CDR2 SQIVND (reference sequence).

V usage is TRBV30 and J usage is TRBJ1-4; perhaps TRBD1 as D (5 bases). The CDR3 has 13 amino acids. The ends were cut back, 7 bases at V and 8 bases at J, with 17 bases in the middle. CDR1 and CDR2 from the germline V gene are GTSNPN and SVGIG (reference sequence). In DNA form, the CDR3 reads TGTGCCTCCCGTGCGCGGGGCCGGGAAAAACTGTTTTTT. Its protein product is CASRARGREKLFF.

This chain connects TRBV2 to TRBJ1-1, with D tentatively TRBD1 (6 bases). The CDR3 has 14 residues. Germline loops: CDR1 SNHLY, CDR2 FYNNEI. The V end lost 3 bases, the J end lost 1 base, and 9 bases lay between the germline ends. The CDR3 DNA reads TGTGCCAGCAGTGACCAGGGGACGAACACTGAAGCTTTCTTT. Protein product: CASSDQGTNTEAFF.